The table lists the clone carrying this T cell receptor (beta chain) with a few counts. These data come from a study of CD8+ T cells in alopecia areata. The sample's treatment: oral pan-JAK inhibitor, 5-10 mg twice daily. As the sequencing template, cDNA was produced by extracting RNA and reverse transcribing it. This table comes from immunoSEQ multiplex PCR, and its TCRdb copy is limited to in-frame clones, with some not included. The sample comprises about 120,000 clones, 50% to 75% of which are singletons, and 25% to 30% rests with the top ten. Germline lookup yields CDR1 DFQATT and CDR2 SNEGSKA (reference sequence). The CDR3 is 10 residues long. Trimming removed 6 bases at V and 4 bases at J, with 7 bases between.

The sample here was CD8+ T cells sorted from blood, taken at week 4, from a patient treated with tofacitinib. The chain uses TRBV20-1 and TRBJ2-7; unclear D gene. This receptor was identified in a human donor with alopecia areata. CDR3 bases: TGCAGTGCCTGGGATTACGAGCAGTACTTC. Protein sequence: CSAWDYEQYF.